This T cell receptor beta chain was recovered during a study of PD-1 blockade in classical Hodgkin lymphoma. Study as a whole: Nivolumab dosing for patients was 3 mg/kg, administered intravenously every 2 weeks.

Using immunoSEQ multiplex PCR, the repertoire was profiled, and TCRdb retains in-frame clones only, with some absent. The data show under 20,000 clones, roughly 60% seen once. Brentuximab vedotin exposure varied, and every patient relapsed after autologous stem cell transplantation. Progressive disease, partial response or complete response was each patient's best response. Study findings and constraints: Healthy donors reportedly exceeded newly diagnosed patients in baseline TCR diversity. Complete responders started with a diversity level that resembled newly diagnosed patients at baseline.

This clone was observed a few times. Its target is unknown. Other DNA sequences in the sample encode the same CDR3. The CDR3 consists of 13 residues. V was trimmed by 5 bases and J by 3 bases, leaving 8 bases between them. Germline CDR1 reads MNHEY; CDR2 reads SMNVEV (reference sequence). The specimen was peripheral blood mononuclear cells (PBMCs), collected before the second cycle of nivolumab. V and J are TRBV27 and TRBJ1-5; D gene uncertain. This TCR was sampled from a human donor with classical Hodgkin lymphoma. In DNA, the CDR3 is TGTGCCAGCAGTCCCGGAGACAATCAGCCCCAGCATTTT. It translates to CASSPGDNQPQHF.